Each of the 3 T cell receptor beta chains below was sequenced from the same sample in a study of blood T cell repertoires in COVID-19. Here immunoSEQ multiplex PCR was the method, and the copy in TCRdb shows in-frame clones only, minus some. The sample consists of over 120,000 clones, approximately 90% of them appearing once. Sample: peripheral blood. These receptors were collected from a woman in her fifties or sixties with acute or convalescent COVID-19.

The rearrangement joins TRBV9 to TRBJ2-7; D not resolved. V was shortened by 0 bases and J by 0 bases, with 7 bases between the two germline ends. CDR1 is SGDLS and CDR2 is YYNGEE in the germline V gene. The CDR3 totals 14 residues. The chain's CDR3 is CASSVGLTSYEQYF. The DNA for the CDR3 is TGTGCCAGCAGCGTAGGACTGACCTCCTACGAGCAGTACTTC.

The chain couples TRBV11-2 to TRBJ1-6; D is perhaps TRBD1 (6 bases). Trimming removed 5 bases from V and 5 bases from J, with 10 bases in between. The CDR3 contains 14 residues. Germline values: CDR1 SGHAT, CDR2 FQNNGV. DNA of the CDR3: TGTGCCAGCAGCCGGACAGCACATAATTCACCCCTCCACTTT. Translation gives CASSRTAHNSPLHF.

This clone was picked up one time. The chain joins TRBV18 to TRBJ1-5; D not resolved. CDR3 length: 15 residues. The V end lost 7 bases, the J end lost 1 base, and 14 bases lay between the germline ends. Germline CDR1 and CDR2: KGHSH and LQKENI. As DNA, the CDR3 is TGTGCCAGCTTGGAGGCTCCCAGCAGCAATCAGCCCCAGCATTTT. This encodes CASLEAPSSNQPQHF.